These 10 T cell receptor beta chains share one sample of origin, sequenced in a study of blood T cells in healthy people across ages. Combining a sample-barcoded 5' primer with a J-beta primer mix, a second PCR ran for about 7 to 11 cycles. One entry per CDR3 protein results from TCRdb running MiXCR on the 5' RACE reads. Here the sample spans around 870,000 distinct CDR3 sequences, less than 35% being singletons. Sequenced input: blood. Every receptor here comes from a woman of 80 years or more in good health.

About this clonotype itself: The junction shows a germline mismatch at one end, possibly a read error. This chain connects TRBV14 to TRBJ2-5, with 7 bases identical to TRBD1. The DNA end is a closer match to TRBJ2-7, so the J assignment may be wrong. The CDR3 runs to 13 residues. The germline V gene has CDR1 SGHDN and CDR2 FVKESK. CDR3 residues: CASSQTRTGEQYF. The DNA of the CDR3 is TGTGCCAGTAGCCAGACCCGGACAGGCGAGCAGTACTTC.

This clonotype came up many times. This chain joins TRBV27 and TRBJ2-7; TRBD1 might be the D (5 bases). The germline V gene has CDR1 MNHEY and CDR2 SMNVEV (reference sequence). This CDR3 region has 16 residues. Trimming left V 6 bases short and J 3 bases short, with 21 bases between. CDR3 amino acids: CASSKLSGNMLYEQYF. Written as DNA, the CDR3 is TGTGCCAGCAGCAAACTCTCAGGGAACATGCTCTACGAGCAGTACTTC.

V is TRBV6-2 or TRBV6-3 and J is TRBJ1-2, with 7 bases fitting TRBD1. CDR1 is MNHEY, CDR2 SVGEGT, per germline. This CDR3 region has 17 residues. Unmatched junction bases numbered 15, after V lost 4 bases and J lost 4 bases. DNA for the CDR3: TGTGCCAGCAGTTTAGCTCCAAGTCAGACAGGGAGCTATGGCTACACCTTC. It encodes CASSLAPSQTGSYGYTF.

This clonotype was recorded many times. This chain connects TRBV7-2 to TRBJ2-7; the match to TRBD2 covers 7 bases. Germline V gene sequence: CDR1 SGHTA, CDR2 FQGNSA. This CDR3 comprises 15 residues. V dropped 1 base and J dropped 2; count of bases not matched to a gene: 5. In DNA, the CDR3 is TGTGCCAGCAGCTTAGGGGGGGGAGCCCCCTACGAGCAGTACTTC. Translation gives CASSLGGGAPYEQYF.

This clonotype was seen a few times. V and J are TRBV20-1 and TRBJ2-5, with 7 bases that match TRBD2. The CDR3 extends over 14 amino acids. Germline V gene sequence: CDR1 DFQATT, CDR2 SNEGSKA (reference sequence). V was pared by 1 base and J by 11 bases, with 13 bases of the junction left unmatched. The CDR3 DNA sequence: TGCAGTGCTAGAGCCCCGACTAGGACTAGTGAGCAGTACTTC. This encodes CSARAPTRTSEQYF.

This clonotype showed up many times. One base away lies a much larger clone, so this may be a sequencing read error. DNA for the CDR3: TGTGCCAGCAGCTGCTCCGGGGGGAATCGCGAGCAGTACTTC. This gives the protein CASSCSGGNREQYF. This sequence joins TRBV6-2 or TRBV6-3 and TRBJ2-7; 7 bases map to TRBD2. In germline, CDR1 is MNHEY, CDR2 SVGEGT. With 6 bases clipped from V and 6 bases from J, the junction kept 11 bases outside the gene matches. The CDR3 spans 14 residues.

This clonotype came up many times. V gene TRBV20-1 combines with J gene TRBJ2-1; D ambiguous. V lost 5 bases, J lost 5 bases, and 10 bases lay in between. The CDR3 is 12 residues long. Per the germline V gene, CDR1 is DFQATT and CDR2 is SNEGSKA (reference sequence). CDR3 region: CSALAQNNEQFF. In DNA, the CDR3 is TGCAGTGCTTTAGCACAAAACAATGAGCAGTTCTTC.

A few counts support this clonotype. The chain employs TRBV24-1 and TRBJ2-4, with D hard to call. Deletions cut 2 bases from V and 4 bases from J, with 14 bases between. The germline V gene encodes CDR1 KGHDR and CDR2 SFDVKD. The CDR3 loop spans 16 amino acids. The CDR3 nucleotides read TGTGCCACCAGTGATTCCCGGCAGGCGCCAAAAAACATTCAGTACTTC. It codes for CATSDSRQAPKNIQYF.

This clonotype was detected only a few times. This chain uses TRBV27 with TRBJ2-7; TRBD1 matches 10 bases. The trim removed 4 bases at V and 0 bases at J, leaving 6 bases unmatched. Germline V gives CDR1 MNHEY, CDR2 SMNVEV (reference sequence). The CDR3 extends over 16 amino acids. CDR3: CASSSGTGDLSYEQYF. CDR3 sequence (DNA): TGTGCCAGCAGTTCCGGGACAGGGGACCTCTCCTACGAGCAGTACTTC.

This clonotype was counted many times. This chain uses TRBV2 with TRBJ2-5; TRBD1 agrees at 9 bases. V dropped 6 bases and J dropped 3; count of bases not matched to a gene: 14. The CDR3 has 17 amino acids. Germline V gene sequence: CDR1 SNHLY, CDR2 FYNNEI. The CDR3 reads CASRMGGRDRAKETQYF. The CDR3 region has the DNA TGTGCCAGCAGGATGGGAGGAAGGGACAGGGCCAAAGAGACCCAGTACTTC.